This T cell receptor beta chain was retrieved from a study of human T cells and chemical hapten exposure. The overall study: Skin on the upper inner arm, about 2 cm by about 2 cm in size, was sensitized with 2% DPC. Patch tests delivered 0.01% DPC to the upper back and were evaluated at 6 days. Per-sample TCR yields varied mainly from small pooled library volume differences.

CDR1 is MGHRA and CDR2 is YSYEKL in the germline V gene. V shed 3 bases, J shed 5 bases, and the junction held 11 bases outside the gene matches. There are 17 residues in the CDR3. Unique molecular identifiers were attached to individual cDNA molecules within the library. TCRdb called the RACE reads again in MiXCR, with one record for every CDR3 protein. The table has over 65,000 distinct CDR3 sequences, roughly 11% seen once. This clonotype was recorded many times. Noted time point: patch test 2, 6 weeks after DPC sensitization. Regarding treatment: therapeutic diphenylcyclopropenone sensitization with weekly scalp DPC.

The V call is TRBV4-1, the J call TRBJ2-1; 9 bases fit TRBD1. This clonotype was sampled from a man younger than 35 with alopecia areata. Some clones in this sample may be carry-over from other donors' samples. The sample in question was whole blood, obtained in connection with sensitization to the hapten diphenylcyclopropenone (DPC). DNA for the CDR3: TGCGCCAGCAGCCACTGGAGCGGACAGGGGCAACACAATGAGCAGTTCTTC. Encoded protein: CASSHWSGQGQHNEQFF.